One and the same sample provided the 32 T cell receptor beta chains below, sequenced in a study of CD8+ T cells in alopecia areata. Sample treatment: oral pan-JAK inhibitor, 5-10 mg twice daily. Sequencing templates came from extracted RNA that was reverse transcribed into cDNA. The method was immunoSEQ multiplex PCR; TCRdb's version includes in-frame clones alone and lacks a portion of them. The sample has about 150,000 clones, 45% to 60% seen once. Material: CD8+ T cells sorted from blood, obtained at week 4, from a patient treated with tofacitinib. The origin of the receptors is a human donor with alopecia areata.

This chain uses TRBV5-1 with TRBJ2-7; D is ambiguous. The V end lost 3 bases, the J end lost 0 bases, and 1 base lay between the germline ends. The CDR3 extends over 11 amino acids. The germline V gene encodes CDR1 SGHRS and CDR2 YFSETQ. The CDR3 DNA reads as TGCGCCAGCAGCTCCTCCTACGAGCAGTACTTC. Its translation is CASSSSYEQYF.

The chain couples TRBV13 to TRBJ2-2; D assignment may be TRBD1 or TRBD2 (5 bases each). V lost 5 bases to trimming and J lost 3 bases, with 22 bases between them. Germline loops: CDR1 PRHDT, CDR2 FYEKMQ (reference sequence). The CDR3 is 18 amino acids. CDR3 loop: CASSTNPREGPDTGELFF. CDR3 bases: TGTGCCAGCAGCACGAACCCCCGCGAGGGGCCCGACACCGGGGAGCTGTTTTTT.

J is TRBJ2-7 and V is TRBV5-6, with 9 bases lining up with TRBD1. The CDR3 contains 16 residues. J gave up 3 bases and V 4 bases, and 11 bases lay outside the gene matches. Looked up from germline, CDR1 is SGHDT and CDR2 is YYEEEE. CDR3 nucleotide sequence: TGTGCCAGCAGCGTAGTACCGGGACAGGGAATCTACGAGCAGTACTTC. It codes for CASSVVPGQGIYEQYF.

The chain uses TRBV5-1 and TRBJ2-1; D is undetermined. The CDR3 runs to 14 residues. V lost 1 base and J 0 bases, leaving 5 bases between the germline ends. Germline values: CDR1 SGHRS, CDR2 YFSETQ. CDR3 loop: CASSLQYSYNEQFF. The CDR3 coding sequence is TGCGCCAGCAGCTTGCAGTACTCCTACAATGAGCAGTTCTTC.

This clone is medium-sized. The DNA of the CDR3 is TGTGCCACCACCCTCGGGGTGGGGGGGACGGAGACCCAGTACTTC. This encodes CATTLGVGGTETQYF. The rearrangement uses TRBV10-3 and TRBJ2-5; 7 positions match TRBD2. The germline CDR1 and CDR2 sequences are ENHRY and SYGVKD. The trim removed 10 bases at V and 5 bases at J, leaving 16 bases unmatched. The CDR3 runs to 15 residues.

This clone was seen once. CDR3 loop: CASSRVRTDTQYF. The CDR3 coding sequence is TGTGCCAGCAGTCGAGTCCGCACAGATACGCAGTATTTT. The rearrangement uses TRBV6-1 and TRBJ2-3; D is unclear. This CDR3 is built from 13 residues. The V gene lost 5 bases and the J gene lost 1 base, with 7 bases spanning the gap. CDR1 and CDR2 (germline): MNHNS, SASEGT.

V and J are TRBV2 and TRBJ2-3; the match to TRBD2 covers 12 bases. J gave up 1 base and V 2 bases, and 1 base lay outside the gene matches. CDR3 length equals 16 residues. CDR1 is SNHLY and CDR2 is FYNNEI in the germline V gene. In DNA form, the CDR3 reads TGTGCCAGCAGTGAAAGGACTAGCGGGGGCACAGATACGCAGTATTTT. Translated, it gives CASSERTSGGTDTQYF.

V is TRBV29-1 and J is TRBJ2-2; D may correspond to TRBD1 or TRBD2 (5 bases each). CDR3 size: 13 residues. The V end was cut by 7 bases, the J end by 2 bases, with 11 bases between. Germline V gene sequence: CDR1 SQVTM, CDR2 ANQGSEA. The DNA for the CDR3 is TGCAGCGCCCGGGACGCAAACACCGGGGAGCTGTTTTTT. Translating it yields CSARDANTGELFF.

The chain couples TRBV29-1 to TRBJ2-2; the D gene is possibly TRBD2 (6 bases). Trimming stripped 5 bases from V and 5 bases from J, with 12 bases between. Per germline, CDR1 SQVTM and CDR2 ANQGSEA. The CDR3 covers 13 residues. The CDR3 here is CSVRDLGTGELFF. CDR3 coding DNA: TGCAGCGTTAGGGACTTAGGAACCGGGGAGCTGTTTTTT.

This clone showed up many times. The J gene is TRBJ2-5, the V gene TRBV4-2, with D perhaps matching TRBD2 (6 bases). V was shortened by 0 bases and J by 1 base, with 9 bases between the two germline ends. CDR3 length equals 15 residues. Germline CDR1 and CDR2: LGHNA and YNFKEQ. CDR3 sequence (DNA): TGTGCCAGCAGCCAAGATCGGGGGAGCCAAGAGACCCAGTACTTC. Translated: CASSQDRGSQETQYF.

In its sample, this clone was seen a few times. Other nucleotide sequences in the sample specify the same CDR3. The chain has TRBV29-1 and TRBJ2-7; D may be TRBD1 (6 bases). From germline, CDR1 is SQVTM and CDR2 ANQGSEA. The CDR3 covers 11 residues. Deletions cut 5 bases from V and 2 bases from J, with 7 bases between. The CDR3 DNA follows: TGCAGCGTTTGGGACACCTACGAGCAGTACTTC. Protein: CSVWDTYEQYF.

J is TRBJ1-2 and V is TRBV7-9; D not resolved. This CDR3 is built from 13 residues. CDR1 and CDR2 from the germline V gene are SEHNR and FQNEAQ (reference sequence). V lost 0 bases and J lost 4, with 6 bases in between. The CDR3 sequence: CASSLASSYGYTF. CDR3 nucleotide sequence: TGTGCCAGCAGCTTAGCCAGTTCCTATGGCTACACCTTC.

Notes on this clone: The same CDR3 can be traced to other DNA sequences in this sample. The gene calls are TRBV9 and TRBJ2-7; TRBD1 matches at 10 bases. Germline values: CDR1 SGDLS, CDR2 YYNGEE. The CDR3 is 15 amino acids. V shed 0 bases, J shed 4 bases, and the junction held 4 bases outside the gene matches. CDR3: CASSVGGQGSYEQYF. The CDR3 DNA follows: TGTGCCAGCAGCGTAGGGGGACAGGGGTCTTACGAGCAGTACTTC.

This clone has a handful of counts. The chain is built from TRBV7-2 and TRBJ2-7; D gene unclear. The CDR3 consists of 13 residues. CDR1 and CDR2 (germline): SGHTA, FQGNSA. V dropped 3 bases and J dropped 4 bases, with 10 bases sitting between them. CDR3 amino acids: CASSLSGWYEQYF. The CDR3 nucleotides are TGTGCCAGCAGCTTGAGTGGGTGGTACGAGCAGTACTTC.

In the case of this clone: Other DNA sequences in the sample encode the same CDR3. The chain links TRBV30 to TRBJ1-5; D might be TRBD1 (5 bases). The length of the CDR3 is 15 residues. CDR1 and CDR2 (germline): GTSNPN, SVGIG (reference sequence). V was cut by 2 bases and J by 0 bases, with 11 bases left in between. CDR3: CAWSPGRYSNQPQHF. The CDR3 DNA is TGTGCCTGGAGTCCGGGACGGTATAGCAATCAGCCCCAGCATTTT.

The genes are TRBV4-2 and TRBJ2-1, with 7 bases that match TRBD2. V lost 1 base, J lost 0 bases, and 0 bases stayed unmatched. CDR1 is LGHNA, CDR2 YNFKEQ, per germline. This CDR3 has 15 residues. The CDR3 nucleotides are TGTGCCAGCAGCCAAGCGGGGGGCTCCTACAATGAGCAGTTCTTC. Translated, it gives CASSQAGGSYNEQFF.

The rearrangement joins TRBV27 to TRBJ1-2; D possibly corresponds to TRBD1 (5 bases). V lost 5 bases to trimming and J lost 3 bases, with 22 bases between them. The germline V gene encodes CDR1 MNHEY and CDR2 SMNVEV (reference sequence). The CDR3 is 17 residues long. The CDR3 bases are TGTGCCAGCAGTCTCGCTACGGGCAGGGCGGGGGACTATGGCTACACCTTC. Protein sequence: CASSLATGRAGDYGYTF.

V gene TRBV4-1 combines with J gene TRBJ2-7; 8 bases fit TRBD1. Germline values: CDR1 MGHRA, CDR2 YSYEKL. The V and J ends lost 0 bases and 3 bases, in that order; junction bases with no gene match: 7. This CDR3 is built from 16 residues. CDR3 nucleotides: TGCGCCAGCAGCCAAGAAGGGACAGGTAGATTCTACGAGCAGTACTTC. This codes for CASSQEGTGRFYEQYF.

This chain connects TRBV7-9 to TRBJ2-3; no clear D gene. V lost 5 bases and J 6 bases, leaving 12 bases between the germline ends. The CDR3 sequence is 13 residues long. Germline CDR1 and CDR2: SEHNR and FQNEAQ (reference sequence). The DNA of the CDR3 is TGTGCCAGCAGCCCGGACCTCGGGGATACGCAGTATTTT. Amino acid sequence: CASSPDLGDTQYF.

In DNA form, the CDR3 reads TGCGCCAGCAGCCACCGCCGCGACACAGATACGCAGTATTTT. Its protein is CASSHRRDTDTQYF. The chain combines TRBV4-1 with TRBJ2-3, with D uncertain. Looked up from germline, CDR1 is MGHRA and CDR2 is YSYEKL. The V end lost 3 bases, the J end lost 2 bases, and 9 bases lay between the germline ends. The CDR3 consists of 14 residues.

This chain uses TRBV7-6 with TRBJ2-3; D remains ambiguous. Per germline, CDR1 SGHVS and CDR2 FNYEAQ. The CDR3 has 18 residues. The V end lost 5 bases, the J end lost 2 bases, and 23 bases lay between the germline ends. This CDR3 reads CASSNRRYRVFFTDTQYF. DNA for the CDR3: TGTGCCAGCAGCAACAGACGATACCGGGTTTTTTTCACAGATACGCAGTATTTT.

V gene TRBV27 combines with J gene TRBJ2-1; 7 positions agree with TRBD2. Germline assignment: CDR1 MNHEY and CDR2 SMNVEV (reference sequence). The CDR3 has 14 amino acids. J was trimmed by 2 bases and V by 4 bases; bases with no gene match: 2. This chain's CDR3 is CASSYLAAYNEQFF. In DNA form, the CDR3 reads TGTGCCAGCAGTTATCTAGCGGCCTACAATGAGCAGTTCTTC.

The J gene is TRBJ2-7, the V gene TRBV15; D possibly corresponds to TRBD1 (5 bases). Trimming stripped 4 bases from V and 1 base from J, with 8 bases between. Looked up from germline, CDR1 is LNHNV and CDR2 is YYDKDF (reference sequence). CDR3 length: 13 residues. In DNA, the CDR3 is TGTGCCACCAGCACAGGGTATTCCTACGAGCAGTACTTC. Amino acids: CATSTGYSYEQYF.

The chain carries TRBV2 and TRBJ2-7, with 12 positions matching TRBD2. There are 15 residues in the CDR3. Looked up from germline, CDR1 is SNHLY and CDR2 is FYNNEI. Trimming cost V 5 bases and J 7 bases; bases outside gene matches: 9. The CDR3 nucleotides read TGTGCCAGCAGTACGCTAGCGGGGGGGCGGAGAGAGCAGTACTTC. Amino acid sequence: CASSTLAGGRREQYF.

The J gene is TRBJ1-5, the V gene TRBV5-1; D not certain. The germline V gene has CDR1 SGHRS and CDR2 YFSETQ. This CDR3 has 14 residues. V was clipped by 0 bases and J by 8 bases, with 12 bases between them. The CDR3 sequence: CASSLEGPGEPQHF. In nucleotides, the CDR3 is TGCGCCAGCAGCTTGGAGGGTCCCGGGGAGCCCCAGCATTTT.

The chain uses TRBV7-9 and TRBJ1-5, with D maybe TRBD1 (5 bases). The V end was cut by 5 bases, the J end by 0 bases, with 11 bases between. CDR3 length: 15 amino acids. Germline CDR1 SEHNR, CDR2 FQNEAQ (reference sequence). The CDR3 loop is CASSPQGSSNQPQHF. In DNA form, the CDR3 reads TGTGCCAGCAGCCCGCAGGGTAGTAGCAATCAGCCCCAGCATTTT.

The chain carries TRBV5-1 and TRBJ1-1, with TRBD1 matching over 11 bases. V lost 7 bases to trimming and J lost 5 bases; unmatched junction nucleotides: 13. The CDR3 consists of 16 residues. Germline V gene lookup returns CDR1 SGHRS and CDR2 YFSETQ. The CDR3 nucleotides are TGCGCCAGCGGGTCACTCGGACAGGGGGCTGGTACTGAAGCTTTCTTT. Protein product: CASGSLGQGAGTEAFF. The whole variable domain, remainder taken from reference TRBV5-1 and TRBJ1-1, is KAGVTQTPRYLIKTRGQQVTLSCSPISGHRSVSWYQQTPGQGLQFLFEYFSETQRNKGNFPGRFSGRQFSNSRSEMNVSTLELGDSALYLCASGSLGQGAGTEAFFGQGTRLTVV.

The table lists this clone with a few counts. Its ends do not fully match the called genes, so a read error is possible. The chain links TRBV29-1 to TRBJ1-2; tentative D call: TRBD1 (5 bases). The CDR3 is made up of 13 amino acids. CDR1 SQVTM and CDR2 ANQGSEA come from the germline V gene. The CDR3 is CSVEEVNRGDSSF. The CDR3 bases are TGCAGCGTTGAAGAAGTAAACAGAGGGGATAGTAGCTTC.

The V call is TRBV15, the J call TRBJ2-5, with D possibly matching TRBD1 (6 bases). The tail of the sequence fits TRBJ2-7 better, so the J call may be wrong. This CDR3 is built from 16 residues. From germline, CDR1 is LNHNV and CDR2 YYDKDF (reference sequence). The CDR3 reads CATSRSAEDSFYEQYF. CDR3 in DNA: TGTGCCACCAGCAGATCGGCCGAGGACAGCTTCTACGAGCAGTACTTC.

This clone was seen a few times. The gene calls are TRBV5-1 and TRBJ2-7; D is ambiguous. From germline, CDR1 is SGHRS and CDR2 YFSETQ. Between the trimmed V and J ends, which lost 3 bases and 0 bases, there was a span of 4 bases. The CDR3 has 12 amino acids. The CDR3 here is CASSWGSYEQYF. The CDR3 DNA reads as TGCGCCAGCAGCTGGGGCTCCTACGAGCAGTACTTC.

The genes are TRBV9 and TRBJ1-6; D is uncertain. With 0 bases removed from V and 5 bases from J, the gap between germline ends came to 9 bases. This CDR3 comprises 15 residues. The germline V gene has CDR1 SGDLS and CDR2 YYNGEE. The CDR3 nucleotides are TGTGCCAGCAGCGTAGCTGCAGAGAATAATTCACCCCTCCACTTT. This codes for CASSVAAENNSPLHF.

V is TRBV9 and J is TRBJ1-1; D gene unclear. Germline lookup yields CDR1 SGDLS and CDR2 YYNGEE. Trimming cost V 0 bases and J 0 bases, with 9 bases left between them. This CDR3 comprises 15 residues. This CDR3 is CASSVVRDMNTEAFF. As DNA, the CDR3 is TGTGCCAGCAGCGTAGTAAGGGATATGAACACTGAAGCTTTCTTT.